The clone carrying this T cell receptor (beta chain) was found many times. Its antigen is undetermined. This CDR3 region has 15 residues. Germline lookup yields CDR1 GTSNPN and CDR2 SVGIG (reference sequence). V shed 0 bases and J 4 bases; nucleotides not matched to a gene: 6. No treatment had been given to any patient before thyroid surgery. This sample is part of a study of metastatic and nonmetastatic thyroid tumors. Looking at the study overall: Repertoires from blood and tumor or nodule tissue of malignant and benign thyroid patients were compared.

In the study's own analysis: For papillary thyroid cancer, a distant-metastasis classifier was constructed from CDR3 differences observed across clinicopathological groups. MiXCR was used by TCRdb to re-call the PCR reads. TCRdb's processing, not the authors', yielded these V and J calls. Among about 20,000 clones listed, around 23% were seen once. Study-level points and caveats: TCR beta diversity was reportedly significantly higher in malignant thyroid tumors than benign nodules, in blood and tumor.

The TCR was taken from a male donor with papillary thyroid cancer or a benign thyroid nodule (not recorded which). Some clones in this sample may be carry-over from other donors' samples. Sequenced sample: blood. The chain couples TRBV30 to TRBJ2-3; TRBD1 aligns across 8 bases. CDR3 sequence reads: CAWSVWDRMADTQYF. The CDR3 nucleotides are TGTGCCTGGAGTGTGTGGGACAGGATGGCAGATACGCAGTATTTT.